Below are 3 T cell receptor beta chains sequenced from a single sample in a study of blood T cell repertoires in COVID-19. Repertoires were generated with immunoSEQ multiplex PCR, while TCRdb's copy carries only in-frame clones and drops some. The sample yields around 42,000 clones, more than 75% seen once. Sequencing input: peripheral blood. All receptors derive from a human donor in a cohort sampled during active COVID-19.

This chain links TRBV10-2 with TRBJ1-1, with 7 nucleotides matching TRBD1. J gave up 0 bases and V 4 bases, and 5 bases lay outside the gene matches. This CDR3 is 15 amino acids long. Germline loops: CDR1 WSHSY, CDR2 SAAADI. The CDR3 nucleotides read TGCGCCAGCAGTGGACAGGGCCTAATGAACACTGAAGCTTTCTTT. Encoded protein: CASSGQGLMNTEAFF.

The chain carries TRBV11-2 and TRBJ1-1, with D possibly being TRBD1 (6 bases). Germline V gene lookup returns CDR1 SGHAT and CDR2 FQNNGV. Trimming removed 0 bases from V and 2 bases from J, with 10 bases in between. This CDR3 contains 15 residues. The DNA for the CDR3 is TGTGCCAGCAGCTTAGATAGGACAGTAAACACTGAAGCTTTCTTT. It is translated as CASSLDRTVNTEAFF.

The J gene is TRBJ1-5, the V gene TRBV28, with D perhaps TRBD1 (5 bases). Trimming cost V 10 bases and J 2 bases, with 15 bases left between them. Per the germline V gene, CDR1 is MDHEN and CDR2 is SYDVKM. There are 14 residues in the CDR3. CDR3 in DNA: TGTGCCACCAGGTTTTGGGGCGGCAATCAGCCCCAGCATTTT. This codes for CATRFWGGNQPQHF.